Following are 10 T cell receptor beta chains from one sample sequenced in a study of blood T cell repertoires in COVID-19. The method was immunoSEQ multiplex PCR; TCRdb's version includes in-frame clones alone and lacks a portion of them. Of 450,000 or so clones in the sample, roughly nine tenths were seen once. The sample was peripheral blood. These receptors all come from a man aged 18 to 30 with COVID-19, enrolled during active disease.

CDR3 loop: CASSADSNQPQHF. For the CDR3, the DNA is TGTGCCAGCAGTGCAGATAGCAATCAGCCCCAGCATTTT. The gene calls are TRBV2 and TRBJ1-5, with D hard to call. This CDR3 has 13 residues. Deletions cut 4 bases from V and 0 bases from J, with 4 bases between. Germline-derived CDR1 and CDR2 are SNHLY and FYNNEI.

This chain connects TRBV24-1 to TRBJ2-1; perhaps TRBD1 as D (6 bases). Deletions cut 1 base from V and 7 bases from J, with 22 bases between. Germline CDR1 reads KGHDR; CDR2 reads SFDVKD. The CDR3 extends over 18 amino acids. The CDR3 loop reads CATSDFGPTTGRFNEQFF. As DNA, the CDR3 is TGTGCCACCAGTGATTTTGGCCCCACCACAGGGAGATTTAATGAGCAGTTCTTC.

The chain employs TRBV7-9 and TRBJ2-1, with no clear D. The germline CDR1 and CDR2 sequences are SEHNR and FQNEAQ (reference sequence). V was clipped by 1 base and J by 7 bases, with 8 bases between them. CDR3 length equals 13 residues. DNA for the CDR3: TGTGCCAGCAGCTTAGTTGTACTAAATGAGCAGTTCTTC. It specifies CASSLVVLNEQFF.

The chain links TRBV15 to TRBJ2-1; D is possibly TRBD1 (6 bases). Germline V gene data show CDR1 as LNHNV and CDR2 as YYDKDF (reference sequence). The CDR3 has 13 amino acids. Trimming pared 4 bases from V and 8 bases from J, leaving 12 bases between. CDR3 DNA sequence: TGTGCCACCAGCATATACCAGGGGCATGAGCAGTTCTTC. Translated: CATSIYQGHEQFF. Full variable domain (missing parts from reference TRBV15 and TRBJ2-1): DAMVIQNPRYQVTQFGKPVTLSCSQTLNHNVMYWYQQKSSQAPKLLFHYYDKDFNNEADTPDNFQSRRPNTSFCFLDIRSPGLGDTAMYLCATSIYQGHEQFFGPGTRLTVL.

The chain has TRBV7-9 and TRBJ2-1; 11 nucleotides align to TRBD2. The CDR3 runs 17 residues. The J segment lost 5 bases and the V segment lost 1 base, leaving 7 bases of the junction unmatched. Germline V lookup: CDR1 SEHNR, CDR2 FQNEAQ (reference sequence). CDR3 bases: TGTGCCAGCAGCTTAGGGTCGGGACTAGCGGAACACAATGAGCAGTTCTTC. Amino acids: CASSLGSGLAEHNEQFF.

This rearrangement joins TRBV6-5 to TRBJ2-2; TRBD2 aligns across 7 bases. Trimming removed 6 bases from V and 4 bases from J; junction bases left unmatched: 5. This CDR3 has 14 residues. Per the germline V gene, CDR1 is MNHEY and CDR2 is SVGAGI. Here the CDR3 reads CASSQGLPTGELFF. The DNA for the CDR3 is TGTGCCAGCAGCCAGGGACTACCCACCGGGGAGCTGTTTTTT.

V gene TRBV5-6 combines with J gene TRBJ1-1; D unresolved. V lost 3 bases and J 1 base, leaving 19 bases between the germline ends. CDR3 size: 17 residues. CDR1 and CDR2 (germline): SGHDT, YYEEEE. The CDR3 DNA reads TGTGCCAGCAGCTGGGGAGGGTCCGCCTTTCGGAACACTGAAGCTTTCTTT. This gives the protein CASSWGGSAFRNTEAFF.

In its sample, this clone was seen once. This chain links TRBV6-5 with TRBJ1-4; a possible D gene is TRBD1 (6 bases). V gave up 2 bases and J gave up 13 bases, with 23 bases separating them. The CDR3 consists of 16 residues. In germline, CDR1 is MNHEY, CDR2 SVGAGI. In DNA, the CDR3 is TGTGCCAGCAGTTACGGTGGCGCAGGGGCGGTAGATTTACTGTTTTTT. It yields the protein CASSYGGAGAVDLLFF.

This clone has a handful of counts. The chain joins TRBV7-2 to TRBJ2-1; 9 nucleotides line up with TRBD1. The V gene's germline CDR1 is SGHTA and CDR2 FQGNSA. The CDR3 runs 14 residues. The trim removed 5 bases at V and 8 bases at J, leaving 7 bases unmatched. CDR3 sequence reads: CASSISGQGHEQFF. The CDR3 DNA sequence: TGTGCCAGCAGCATCTCGGGACAGGGTCATGAGCAGTTCTTC.

The chain carries TRBV6-2 or TRBV6-3 and TRBJ1-5; maybe TRBD1 (6 bases). The CDR3 spans 16 residues. Per germline, CDR1 MNHEY and CDR2 SVGEGT. The V and J ends lost 5 bases and 4 bases respectively, with 18 bases between them. The DNA of the CDR3 is TGTGCCAGCAGTCCAACGGGGGGCGCAGCAAATCAGCCCCAGCATTTT. This codes for CASSPTGGAANQPQHF.